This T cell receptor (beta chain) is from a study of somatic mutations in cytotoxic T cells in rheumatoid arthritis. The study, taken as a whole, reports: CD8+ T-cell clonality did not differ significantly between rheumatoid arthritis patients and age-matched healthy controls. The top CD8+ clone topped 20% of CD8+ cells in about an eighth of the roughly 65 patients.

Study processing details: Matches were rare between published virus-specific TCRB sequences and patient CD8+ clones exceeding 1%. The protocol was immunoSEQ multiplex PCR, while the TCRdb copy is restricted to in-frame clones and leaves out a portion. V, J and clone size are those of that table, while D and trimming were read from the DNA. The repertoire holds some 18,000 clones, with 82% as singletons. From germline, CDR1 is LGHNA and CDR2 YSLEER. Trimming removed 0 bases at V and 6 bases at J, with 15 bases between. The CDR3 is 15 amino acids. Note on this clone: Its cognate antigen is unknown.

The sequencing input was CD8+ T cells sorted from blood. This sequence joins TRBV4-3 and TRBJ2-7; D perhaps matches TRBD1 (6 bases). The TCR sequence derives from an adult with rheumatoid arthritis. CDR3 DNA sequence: TGCGCCAGCAGCCAAGATCACACAGGGAGCGGCGAGCAGTACTTC. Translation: CASSQDHTGSGEQYF.